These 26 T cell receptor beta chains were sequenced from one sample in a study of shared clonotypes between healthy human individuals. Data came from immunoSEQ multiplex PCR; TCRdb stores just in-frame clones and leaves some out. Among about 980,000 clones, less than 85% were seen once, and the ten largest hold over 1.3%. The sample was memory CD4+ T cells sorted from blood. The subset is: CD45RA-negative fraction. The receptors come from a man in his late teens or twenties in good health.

The CDR3 DNA is TGTGCCAGCAGCTTAACGGCGACCCTGAACACTGAAGCTTTCTTT. Amino acid sequence: CASSLTATLNTEAFF. V is TRBV7-2 and J is TRBJ1-1; unclear D gene. The CDR3 spans 15 residues. Germline loops: CDR1 SGHTA, CDR2 FQGNSA. V was shortened by 2 bases and J by 0 bases, with 10 bases between the two germline ends.

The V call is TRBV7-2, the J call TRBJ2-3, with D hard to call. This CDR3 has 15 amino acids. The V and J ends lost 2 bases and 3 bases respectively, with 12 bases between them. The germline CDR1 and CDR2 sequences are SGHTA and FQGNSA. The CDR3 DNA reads TGTGCCAGCAGCTTAAGCGCGGTGAGAACAGATACGCAGTATTTT. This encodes CASSLSAVRTDTQYF.

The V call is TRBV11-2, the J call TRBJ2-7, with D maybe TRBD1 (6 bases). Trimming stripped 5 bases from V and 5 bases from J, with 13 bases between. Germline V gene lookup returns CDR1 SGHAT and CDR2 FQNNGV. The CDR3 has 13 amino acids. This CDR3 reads CASSVRGRDEQYF. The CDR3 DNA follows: TGTGCCAGCAGCGTCAGGGGTAGGGACGAGCAGTACTTC.

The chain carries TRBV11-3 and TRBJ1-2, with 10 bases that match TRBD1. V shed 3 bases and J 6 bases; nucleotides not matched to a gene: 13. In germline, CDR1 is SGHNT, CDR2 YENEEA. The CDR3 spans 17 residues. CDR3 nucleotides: TGTGCCAGCAGCTTGATGGAGGGACAGGGGTTGGCCCATGGCTACACCTTC. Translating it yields CASSLMEGQGLAHGYTF.

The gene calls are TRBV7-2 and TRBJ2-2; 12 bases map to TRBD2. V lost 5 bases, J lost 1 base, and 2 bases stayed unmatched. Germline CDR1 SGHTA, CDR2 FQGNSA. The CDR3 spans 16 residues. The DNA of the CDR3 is TGTGCCAGCAGCAGGGGACTAGCGGGGAACACCGGGGAGCTGTTTTTT. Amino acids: CASSRGLAGNTGELFF.

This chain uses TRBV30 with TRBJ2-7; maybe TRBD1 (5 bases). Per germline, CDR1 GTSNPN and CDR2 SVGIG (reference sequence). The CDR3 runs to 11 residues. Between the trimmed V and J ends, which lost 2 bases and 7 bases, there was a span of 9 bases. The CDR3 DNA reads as TGTGCCTGGAGTCTTCGACAGGAGCAGTACTTC. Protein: CAWSLRQEQYF.

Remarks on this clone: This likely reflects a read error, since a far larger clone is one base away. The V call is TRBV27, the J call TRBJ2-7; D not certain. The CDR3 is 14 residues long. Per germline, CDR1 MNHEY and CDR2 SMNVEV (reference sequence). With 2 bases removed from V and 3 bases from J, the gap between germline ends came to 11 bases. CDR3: CASSLKEAHYEQYF. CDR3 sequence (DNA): TGTGCCAGCAGTTTAAAAGAGGCCCACTACGAGCAGTACTTC.

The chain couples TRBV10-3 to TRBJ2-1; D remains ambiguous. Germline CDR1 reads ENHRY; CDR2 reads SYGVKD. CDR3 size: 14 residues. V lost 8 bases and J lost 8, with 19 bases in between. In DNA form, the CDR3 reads TGTGCCATCGCCCGGGCAGGATCATCGGATGAGCAGTTCTTC. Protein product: CAIARAGSSDEQFF.

Written as DNA, the CDR3 is TGTGCCAGCAGTTCCTCTAGCGGGAGGTTCTACGAGCAGTACTTC. It translates to CASSSSSGRFYEQYF. V is TRBV27 and J is TRBJ2-7; 11 bases fit TRBD2. The CDR3 spans 15 residues. Germline lookup yields CDR1 MNHEY and CDR2 SMNVEV (reference sequence). Germline trimming cut 4 bases from V and 3 bases from J; bases unmatched to any gene: 5.

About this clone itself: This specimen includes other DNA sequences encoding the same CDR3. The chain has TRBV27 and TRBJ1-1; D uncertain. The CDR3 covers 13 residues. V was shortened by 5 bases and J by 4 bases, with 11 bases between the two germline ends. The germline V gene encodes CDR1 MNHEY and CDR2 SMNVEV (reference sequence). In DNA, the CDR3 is TGTGCCAGCAGTCCCATATCAGGCACTGAAGCTTTCTTT. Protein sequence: CASSPISGTEAFF.

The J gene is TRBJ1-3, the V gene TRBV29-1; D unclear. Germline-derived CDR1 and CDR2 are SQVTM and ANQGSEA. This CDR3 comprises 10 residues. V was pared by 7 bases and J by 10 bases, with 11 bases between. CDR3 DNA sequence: TGCAGCGCGGTCTTGGGGACCATATATTTT. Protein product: CSAVLGTIYF.

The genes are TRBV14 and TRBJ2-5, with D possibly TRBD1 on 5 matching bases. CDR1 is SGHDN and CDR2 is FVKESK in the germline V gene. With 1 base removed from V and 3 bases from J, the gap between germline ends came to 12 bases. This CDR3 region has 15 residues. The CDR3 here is CASSQGGLLEETQYF. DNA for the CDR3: TGTGCCAGCAGCCAAGGGGGCCTCCTAGAAGAGACCCAGTACTTC.

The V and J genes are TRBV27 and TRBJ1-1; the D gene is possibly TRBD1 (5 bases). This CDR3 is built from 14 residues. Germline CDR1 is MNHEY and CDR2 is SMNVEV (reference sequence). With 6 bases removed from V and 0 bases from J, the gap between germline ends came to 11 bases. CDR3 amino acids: CASRSGFVNTEAFF. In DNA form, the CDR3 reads TGTGCCAGCAGGTCAGGGTTCGTGAACACTGAAGCTTTCTTT.

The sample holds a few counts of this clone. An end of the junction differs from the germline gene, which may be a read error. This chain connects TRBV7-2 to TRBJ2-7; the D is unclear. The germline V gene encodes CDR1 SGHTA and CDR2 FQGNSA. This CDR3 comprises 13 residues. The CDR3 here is CASSVAYGREQYF. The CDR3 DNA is TGTGCCAGCAGCGTAGCCTACGGGCGCGAGCAGTACTTC.

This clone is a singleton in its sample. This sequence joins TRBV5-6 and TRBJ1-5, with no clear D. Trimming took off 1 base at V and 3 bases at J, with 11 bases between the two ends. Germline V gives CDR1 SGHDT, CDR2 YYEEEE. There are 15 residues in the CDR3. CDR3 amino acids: CASSLFELPNQPQHF. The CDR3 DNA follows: TGTGCCAGCAGCTTGTTCGAGTTACCCAATCAGCCCCAGCATTTT.

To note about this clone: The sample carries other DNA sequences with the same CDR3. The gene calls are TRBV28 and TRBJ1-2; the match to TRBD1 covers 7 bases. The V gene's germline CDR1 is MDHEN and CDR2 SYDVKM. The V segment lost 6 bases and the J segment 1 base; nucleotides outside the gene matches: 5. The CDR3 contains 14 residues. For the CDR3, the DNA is TGTGCCAGCAGCTTGGGGACAGTTAACTATGGCTACACCTTC. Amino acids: CASSLGTVNYGYTF.

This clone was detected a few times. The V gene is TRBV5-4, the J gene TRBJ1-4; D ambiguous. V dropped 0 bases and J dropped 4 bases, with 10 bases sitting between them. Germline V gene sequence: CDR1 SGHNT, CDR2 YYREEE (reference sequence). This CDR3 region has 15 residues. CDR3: CASSLADNYNEKLFF. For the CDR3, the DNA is TGTGCCAGCAGCTTGGCCGATAACTATAATGAAAAACTGTTTTTT.

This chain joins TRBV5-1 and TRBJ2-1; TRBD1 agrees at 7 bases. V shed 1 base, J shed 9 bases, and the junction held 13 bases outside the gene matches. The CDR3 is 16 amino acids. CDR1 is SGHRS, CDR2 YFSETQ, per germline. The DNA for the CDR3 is TGCGCCAGCAGCTTGTCTCGAACAGGGGCCGAGACTGAGCAGTTCTTC. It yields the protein CASSLSRTGAETEQFF.

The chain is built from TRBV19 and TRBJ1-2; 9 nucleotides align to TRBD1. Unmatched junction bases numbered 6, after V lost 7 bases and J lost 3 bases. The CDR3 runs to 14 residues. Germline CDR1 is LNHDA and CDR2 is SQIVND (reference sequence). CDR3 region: CASTVTGGYYGYTF. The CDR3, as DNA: TGTGCCAGTACCGTGACAGGGGGTTACTATGGCTACACCTTC.

CDR3 sequence (DNA): TGTGCCAGCAGCTTACAGGGCTACGAGCAGTACTTC. Its translation: CASSLQGYEQYF. V usage is TRBV5-8 and J usage is TRBJ2-7; D is possibly TRBD1 (6 bases). The CDR3 totals 12 residues. V lost 2 bases and J lost 3, with 6 bases in between. Germline V gene sequence: CDR1 SGHTS, CDR2 YDEGEE.

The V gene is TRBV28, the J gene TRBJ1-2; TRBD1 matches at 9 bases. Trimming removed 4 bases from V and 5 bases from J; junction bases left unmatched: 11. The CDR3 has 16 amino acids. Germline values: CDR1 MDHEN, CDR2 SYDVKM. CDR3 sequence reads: CASSSPTGGGRYGYTF. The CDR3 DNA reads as TGTGCCAGCAGTTCCCCGACAGGGGGAGGTCGATATGGCTACACCTTC.

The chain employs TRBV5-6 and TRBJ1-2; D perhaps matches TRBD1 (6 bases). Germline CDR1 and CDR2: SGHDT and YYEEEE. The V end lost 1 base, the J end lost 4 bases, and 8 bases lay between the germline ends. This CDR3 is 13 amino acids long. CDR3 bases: TGTGCCAGCAGCTTGACAGGGACCTATGGCTACACCTTC. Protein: CASSLTGTYGYTF.

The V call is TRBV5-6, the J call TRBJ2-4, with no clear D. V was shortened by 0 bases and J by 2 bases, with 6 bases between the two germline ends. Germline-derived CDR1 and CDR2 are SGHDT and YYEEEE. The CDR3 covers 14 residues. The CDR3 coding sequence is TGTGCCAGCAGCTTGGGGCAGTCCAAAAACATTCAGTACTTC. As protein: CASSLGQSKNIQYF.

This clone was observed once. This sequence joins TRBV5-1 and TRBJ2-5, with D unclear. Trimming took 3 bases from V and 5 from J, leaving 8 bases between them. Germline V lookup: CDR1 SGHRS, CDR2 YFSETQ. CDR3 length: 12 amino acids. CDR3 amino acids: CASSSDLETQYF. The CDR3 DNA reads TGCGCCAGCAGCTCGGATCTGGAGACCCAGTACTTC.

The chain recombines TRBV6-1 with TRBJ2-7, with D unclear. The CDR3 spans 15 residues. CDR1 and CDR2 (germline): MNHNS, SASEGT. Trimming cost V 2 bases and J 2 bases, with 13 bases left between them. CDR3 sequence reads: CASSEIIAQAYEQYF. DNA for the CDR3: TGTGCCAGCAGTGAAATAATCGCCCAGGCCTACGAGCAGTACTTC.

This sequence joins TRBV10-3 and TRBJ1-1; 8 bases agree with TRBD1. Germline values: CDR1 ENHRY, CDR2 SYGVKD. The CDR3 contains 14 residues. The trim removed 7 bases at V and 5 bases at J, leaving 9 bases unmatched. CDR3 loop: CAITMDRVGTEAFF. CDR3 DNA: TGTGCCATCACCATGGACAGGGTGGGAACTGAAGCTTTCTTT.